These 4 T cell receptor beta chains share one sample of origin, sequenced in a study of T-cell reconstitution after alpha-beta-depleted transplantation in children. Construction of the TCRbeta library involved unique molecular identifiers. MiXCR, run by TCRdb on the PCR reads, gives a single entry per CDR3 protein. This sample yields more than 500,000 distinct CDR3 sequences, of which about an eighth are seen a single time; approximately 15% belongs to the top ten. The source material was PBMCs, mostly from graft donor cells, sampled 180 days after TCRalphabeta/CD19-depleted stem cell transplant. The receptor source for this set is a female patient aged 2 to 10 who had a stem cell transplant for aplastic anemia, so the T cells may come from the graft donor.

This clonotype came up a few times. The chain couples TRBV5-6 to TRBJ2-7; TRBD2 agrees at 10 bases. CDR1 SGHDT and CDR2 YYEEEE come from the germline V gene. V gave up 6 bases and J gave up 6 bases; unmatched junction bases: 12. The CDR3 totals 15 residues. CDR3 region: CASNEAGGVEVEQYF. In DNA form, the CDR3 reads TGTGCCAGCAATGAAGCGGGAGGGGTTGAGGTCGAGCAGTACTTC.

This clonotype was counted at least ten times. This rearrangement joins TRBV28 to TRBJ1-5; D is unresolved. Deletions cut 3 bases from V and 1 base from J, with 7 bases between. Germline lookup yields CDR1 MDHEN and CDR2 SYDVKM. This CDR3 is 14 amino acids long. CDR3 nucleotides: TGTGCCAGCAGTTTTCTGCGGAGCAATCAGCCCCAGCATTTT. This translates into CASSFLRSNQPQHF.

J is TRBJ2-7 and V is TRBV25-1, with 9 positions matching TRBD1. The CDR3 is made up of 15 amino acids. CDR1 MGHDK and CDR2 SYGVNS come from the germline V gene. The V gene end was trimmed by 7 bases and the J gene end by 0 bases; junction bases not matched to a gene: 7. CDR3 residues: CASIPGQGFSYEQYF. The CDR3 region has the DNA TGTGCCAGCATTCCGGGACAGGGTTTCTCCTACGAGCAGTACTTC.

The genes are TRBV27 and TRBJ1-1; D might be TRBD1 (6 bases). V was trimmed by 3 bases and J by 5 bases, leaving 16 bases between them. Per the germline V gene, CDR1 is MNHEY and CDR2 is SMNVEV (reference sequence). The CDR3 is 15 residues long. The DNA of the CDR3 is TGTGCCAGCAGTTTGGGGGGACGAGGGGGGACTGAAGCTTTCTTT. Its translation is CASSLGGRGGTEAFF.